One and the same sample provided the 4 T cell receptor beta chains below, sequenced in a study of CXCR3-negative and CXCR3-positive naive CD8 T cells. UMI-labeled 5' RACE yielded the TRB cDNA libraries. TCRdb re-called the 5' RACE reads and gives one entry per CDR3 protein, without DNA. In all, the sample yields several thousand distinct CDR3 sequences. The sequencing sample was made of naive CXCR3- CD8+ T cells from blood. Stated subset: CD45RO-CCR7+CD27+CD95- naive CD8+ T cells lacking CXCR3 (TNR3-). These TCRs come from a human donor in good health. Some clones in this sample may be carry-over from other donors' samples.

This clonotype is classed as medium-sized by frequency. The chain combines TRBV29-1 with TRBJ2-2; TCRdb's D call of TRBD1 is untestable without DNA. CDR1 and CDR2 from the germline V gene are SQVTM and ANQGSEA. This CDR3 has 12 residues. The CDR3 is CSAVGGAGELFF.

The CDR3 protein is CSARDVGRTPSGYTF. This chain joins TRBV20-1 and TRBJ1-2; TCRdb's D call of TRBD1 is untestable without DNA. CDR3 length: 15 amino acids. Germline CDR1 DFQATT, CDR2 SNEGSKA (reference sequence).

This clonotype is called medium-sized (0.01 to 0.1%) based on its frequency. This CDR3 reads CAISEFRAGPSYEQYF. This chain uses TRBV10-3 with TRBJ2-7; TCRdb lists TRBD1, though no DNA is available to test this call. CDR1 is ENHRY, CDR2 SYGVKD, per germline. The CDR3 covers 16 residues.

According to its frequency, this clonotype is medium-sized. The J gene is TRBJ2-7, the V gene TRBV2. Germline assignment: CDR1 SNHLY and CDR2 FYNNEI. The CDR3 loop spans 13 amino acids. CDR3 loop: CASSVRVAYEQYF. The full variable domain, in which reference TRBV2 and TRBJ2-7 provide the parts outside the CDR3, is EPEVTQTPSHQVTQMGQEVILRCVPISNHLYFYWYRQILGQKVEFLVSFYNNEISEKSEIFDDQFSVERPDGSNFTLKIRSTKLEDSAMYFCASSVRVAYEQYFGPGTRLTVT.